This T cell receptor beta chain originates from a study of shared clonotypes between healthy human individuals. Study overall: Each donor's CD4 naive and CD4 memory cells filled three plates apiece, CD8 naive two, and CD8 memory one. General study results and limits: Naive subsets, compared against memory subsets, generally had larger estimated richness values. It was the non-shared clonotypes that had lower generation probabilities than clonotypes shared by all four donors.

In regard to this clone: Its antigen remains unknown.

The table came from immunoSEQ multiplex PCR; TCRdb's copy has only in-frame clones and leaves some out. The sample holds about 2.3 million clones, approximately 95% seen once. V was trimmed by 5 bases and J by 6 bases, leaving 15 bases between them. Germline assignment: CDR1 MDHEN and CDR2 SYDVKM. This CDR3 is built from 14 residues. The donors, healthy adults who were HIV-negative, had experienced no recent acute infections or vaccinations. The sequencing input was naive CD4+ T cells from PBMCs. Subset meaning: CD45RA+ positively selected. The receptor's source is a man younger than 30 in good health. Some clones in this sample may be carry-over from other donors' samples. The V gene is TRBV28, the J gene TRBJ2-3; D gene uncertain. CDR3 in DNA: TGTGCCAGCAGTCAACAAAAACCCAGGGATACGCAGTATTTT. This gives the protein CASSQQKPRDTQYF.